This is a list of T cell receptor beta chains from one sample in a study of cytomegalovirus exposure and HLA in healthy donors. Using immunoSEQ multiplex PCR, the repertoire was profiled, and TCRdb retains in-frame clones only, with some absent. Of 90,000 to 150,000 clones in the sample, around 80% are singletons; the top ten hold approximately 0.24%. Sample: PBMCs. The receptors stem from a man aged 50 to 59 in good health and CMV-seronegative. CDR3s include the opening cysteine and the closing phenylalanine or tryptophan. Each record gives: D gene, clone size, V gene, CDR3 length, J gene, CDR3 protein, CDR3 DNA. A D gene is named only where the DNA matches it firmly. Where a row states a size, it is once, few, many or the class of an expanded clone; other rows omit it.

>-|-|TRBV6-5|14|TRBJ2-2
CASNLSPNTGELFF
TGTGCCAGCAATCTTAGCCCGAACACCGGGGAGCTGTTTTTT
>-|-|TRBV6-6|15|TRBJ1-1
CASSYSGDSWGEAFF
TGTGCCAGCAGTTATTCGGGAGACAGCTGGGGTGAAGCTTTCTTT
>-|-|TRBV19|14|TRBJ1-1
CASSIGGALTEAFF
TGTGCCAGTAGTATAGGGGGAGCCCTCACTGAAGCTTTCTTT
>-|-|TRBV5-4|15|TRBJ2-3
CASSLAAGLTDTQYF
TGTGCCAGCAGCTTGGCGGCGGGTCTTACAGATACGCAGTATTTT
>-|-|TRBV9|13|TRBJ1-2
CASSLHRDYGYTF
TGTGCCAGCAGTCTTCATCGGGACTATGGCTACACCTTC
>TRBD1|few|TRBV9|14|TRBJ2-3
CASSATGEWATQYF
TGTGCCAGCAGCGCGACAGGGGAGTGGGCTACGCAGTATTTT
>-|-|TRBV6-5|13|TRBJ1-2
CASSYLRDGGYTF
TGTGCCAGCAGTTACCTAAGAGACGGGGGCTACACCTTC
>TRBD1|-|TRBV5-6|17|TRBJ1-1
CASSRGTGNTLNSEAFF
TGTGCCAGCAGCAGGGGGACAGGGAACACGCTAAACTCCGAAGCTTTCTTT
>TRBD1|few|TRBV5-4|16|TRBJ1-4
CASSLGRGQANEKLFF
TGTGCCAGCAGCTTGGGCAGGGGGCAAGCTAATGAAAAACTGTTTTTT
>-|-|TRBV7-7|14|TRBJ2-5
CASSLSRVGETQYF
TGTGCCAGCAGCTTAAGCAGGGTAGGAGAGACCCAGTACTTC
>TRBD1|-|TRBV7-7|14|TRBJ2-2
CASSKGQGYGELFF
TGTGCTAGCAGCAAGGGACAGGGGTACGGGGAGCTGTTTTTT
>TRBD1|once|TRBV7-2|15|TRBJ1-5
CASSLTGGGNQPQHF
TGTGCCAGCAGCCTGACAGGGGGCGGGAATCAGCCCCAGCATTTT
>-|-|TRBV28|13|TRBJ1-2
CASSFGGDYGYTF
TGTGCCAGCAGTTTCGGAGGGGACTATGGCTACACCTTC
>TRBD1|few|TRBV4-3|15|TRBJ2-7
CASSPGGQSFYEQYF
TGCGCCAGCAGCCCAGGGGGACAGAGCTTTTACGAGCAGTACTTC
>TRBD2|-|TRBV18|14|TRBJ2-7
CASSPAGGINEQYF
TGTGCCAGCTCACCGGCCGGGGGGATAAACGAGCAGTACTTC
>TRBD2|-|TRBV7-2|19|TRBJ2-3
CASSLLRLAGSQSTDTQYF
TGTGCCAGCAGCCTCCTTCGACTAGCGGGCAGCCAGAGCACAGATACGCAGTATTTT
>TRBD1|-|TRBV5-8|20|TRBJ1-5
CASSLGPGTGPYGSNQPQHF
TGTGCCAGCAGCTTGGGCCCCGGGACAGGCCCTTATGGTAGCAATCAGCCCCAGCATTTT
>-|-|TRBV5-6|13|TRBJ2-3
CASSLAYLDTQYF
TGTGCCAGCAGCTTGGCTTATTTGGATACGCAGTATTTT
>-|-|TRBV12-2|15|TRBJ2-7
CASRPPRDFPYEQYF
TGTGCAAGTCGCCCCCCGAGGGACTTTCCTTACGAGCAGTACTTC
>TRBD1|-|TRBV25-1|16|TRBJ1-5
CASSAGTEGHNQPQHF
TGTGCCAGCAGCGCTGGGACAGAGGGACACAATCAGCCCCAGCATTTT
>-|-|TRBV7-2|13|TRBJ1-2
CASSPNRKPGYTF
TGTGCCAGCAGTCCGAACAGGAAGCCCGGCTACACCTTC
>-|-|TRBV7-6|19|TRBJ2-6
CASSLVQGGRGSGANVLTF
TGTGCCAGCAGCTTAGTCCAAGGGGGAAGGGGTTCTGGGGCCAACGTCCTGACTTTC
>TRBD1|-|TRBV2|14|TRBJ2-7
CASSELGQNYEQYF
TGTGCCAGCAGTGAATTGGGACAGAACTACGAGCAGTACTTC
>TRBD2|-|TRBV23-1|21|TRBJ2-7
CASSLEKTGLAGGRSSYEQYF
TGCGCCAGCAGTTTGGAAAAAACGGGGCTAGCGGGAGGTAGGAGCTCCTACGAGCAGTACTTC
>TRBD1|-|TRBV28|12|TRBJ2-1
CAAQGAINEQFF
TGTGCCGCACAGGGGGCTATAAATGAGCAGTTCTTC
>TRBD2|-|TRBV9|15|TRBJ2-2
CASSALRLATGELFF
TGTGCCAGCAGCGCCCTTCGACTAGCGACCGGGGAGCTGTTTTTT
>TRBD1|-|TRBV28|15|TRBJ1-1
CASSLGGQVETEAFF
TGTGCCAGCAGTTTGGGTGGACAGGTTGAAACTGAAGCTTTCTTT
>TRBD1|-|TRBV5-1|15|TRBJ2-3
CASSTATGDTDTQYF
TGCGCCAGCAGCACTGCGACAGGGGACACAGATACGCAGTATTTT
>TRBD1|-|TRBV6-1|15|TRBJ1-4
CASSDSGTGYEKLFF
TGTGCCAGCAGTGATTCCGGGACAGGGTATGAAAAACTGTTTTTT
>-|-|TRBV5-1|12|TRBJ1-1
CASSLGSGESFF
TGCGCCAGCAGCTTGGGTTCAGGGGAATCTTTCTTT
>TRBD1|-|TRBV18|17|TRBJ1-6
CASSRDSPTSMYSPLHF
TGTGCCAGCTCACGGGACAGCCCCACAAGTATGTATTCACCCCTCCACTTT
>-|few|TRBV6-5|14|TRBJ1-5
CASSYAPGEQPQHF
TGTGCCAGCAGTTACGCCCCGGGGGAACAGCCCCAGCATTTT
>-|-|TRBV28|15|TRBJ1-5
CASSLTERGGQPQHF
TGTGCCAGCAGTTTGACGGAAAGGGGCGGTCAGCCCCAGCATTTT
>-|-|TRBV5-6|13|TRBJ1-1
CASSLGGGTEAFF
TGTGCCAGCAGCTTGGGGGGAGGCACTGAAGCTTTCTTT
>TRBD1|-|TRBV5-4|18|TRBJ2-2
CASSSPGAGGSGTGELFF
TGTGCCAGCAGCTCCCCGGGGGCAGGGGGCTCTGGGACCGGGGAGCTGTTTTTT
>-|-|TRBV4-2|18|TRBJ2-7
CASSQGTSTPGKTYEQYF
TGTGCCAGCAGCCAAGGGACCTCTACTCCAGGGAAAACTTACGAGCAGTACTTC
>TRBD2|-|TRBV5-1|17|TRBJ2-7
CASSLGGSGSTYGEQYF
TGCGCCAGCAGCTTGGGGGGTAGCGGGAGTACATATGGCGAGCAGTACTTC
>-|-|TRBV6-1|15|TRBJ1-5
CASSQQGRSNQPQHF
TGTGCCAGCAGCCAACAGGGAAGGAGCAATCAGCCCCAGCATTTT
>TRBD2|-|TRBV7-2|17|TRBJ2-3
CASSVRTSPTSTDTQYF
TGTGCCAGCAGCGTGCGGACTAGCCCCACTAGCACAGATACGCAGTATTTT
>TRBD1|few|TRBV19|15|TRBJ2-7
CASRGSGTEYYEQYF
TGTGCCAGTAGGGGGTCGGGGACAGAATACTACGAGCAGTACTTC
>-|-|TRBV7-8|15|TRBJ2-1
CASSLVQGFYNEQFF
TGTGCCAGCAGCTTAGTACAGGGCTTCTACAATGAGCAGTTCTTC
>TRBD1|-|TRBV7-9|16|TRBJ2-2
CASSSQGAWNTGELFF
TGTGCCAGCAGCTCACAGGGGGCTTGGAACACCGGGGAGCTGTTTTTT
>TRBD1|-|TRBV7-8|17|TRBJ1-5
CASSLRDRVDSNQPQHF
TGTGCCAGCAGCTTACGGGACAGGGTTGATAGCAATCAGCCCCAGCATTTT
>-|few|TRBV7-8|13|TRBJ2-7
CASSLAQGREQYF
TGTGCCAGCAGCTTAGCGCAGGGTCGGGAGCAGTACTTC
>TRBD2|-|TRBV5-1|14|TRBJ2-7
CASSEGLAGVEQYF
TGCGCCAGCAGCGAGGGACTAGCGGGGGTCGAGCAGTACTTC